Presented here are 6 T cell receptor beta chains from one specimen sequenced in a study of radiotherapy plus CTLA-4 blockade in lung cancer. Clones were sequenced by immunoSEQ multiplex PCR, and TCRdb holds only the in-frame ones, with some missing. The table records about 93,000 clones, 70% to 90% of them present only once. The specimen was peripheral blood, collected from a patient treated with radiotherapy plus ipilimumab. The receptors come from a human donor with non-small cell lung cancer that progressed on radiotherapy plus ipilimumab.

This clone appeared a single time. The chain links TRBV7-2 to TRBJ2-5; tentatively, D is TRBD2 (6 bases). This CDR3 spans 13 amino acids. The V end lost 5 bases, the J end lost 4 bases, and 11 bases lay between the germline ends. Germline values: CDR1 SGHTA, CDR2 FQGNSA. For the CDR3, the DNA is TGTGCCAGCAGCGCGGGACCGGGAGAGACCCAGTACTTC. Protein: CASSAGPGETQYF.

The chain recombines TRBV4-2 with TRBJ1-4; tentative D call: TRBD1 (5 bases). The V end was cut by 6 bases, the J end by 6 bases, with 20 bases between. Germline assignment: CDR1 LGHNA and CDR2 YNFKEQ. There are 16 residues in the CDR3. The CDR3 bases are TGTGCCAGCAGAAAGACAGAGGACGGCACTTATGAAAAACTGTTTTTT. This gives the protein CASRKTEDGTYEKLFF.

This chain joins TRBV19 and TRBJ1-4; possible D gene TRBD1, 5 bases. CDR1 and CDR2 (germline): LNHDA, SQIVND (reference sequence). This CDR3 contains 16 residues. Trimming stripped 4 bases from V and 3 bases from J, with 15 bases between. The CDR3 reads CASSTHVGPPNEKLFF. Written as DNA, the CDR3 is TGTGCCAGTAGTACCCATGTGGGACCTCCTAATGAAAAACTGTTTTTT.

The V gene is TRBV5-1, the J gene TRBJ2-3; 8 nucleotides line up with TRBD1. There are 20 residues in the CDR3. Trimming removed 4 bases from V and 7 bases from J; junction bases left unmatched: 26. The V gene's germline CDR1 is SGHRS and CDR2 YFSETQ. The CDR3 DNA sequence: TGCGCCAGCAGCAGCTCAGGGGCCCACAAAACAGGGGGAGTTCGAAATACGCAGTATTTT. It encodes CASSSSGAHKTGGVRNTQYF. The full variable domain, in which reference TRBV5-1 and TRBJ2-3 provide the parts outside the CDR3, is KAGVTQTPRYLIKTRGQQVTLSCSPISGHRSVSWYQQTPGQGLQFLFEYFSETQRNKGNFPGRFSGRQFSNSRSEMNVSTLELGDSALYLCASSSSGAHKTGGVRNTQYFGPGTRLTVL.

This clone was found a few times. J is TRBJ1-2 and V is TRBV19; D remains unclear. The CDR3 is made up of 14 amino acids. CDR1 and CDR2 from the germline V gene are LNHDA and SQIVND (reference sequence). Trimming removed 0 bases from V and 6 bases from J, with 11 bases in between. As DNA, the CDR3 is TGTGCCAGTAGTATAGAGGGAGGATCGAATGGCTACACCTTC. Translating gives CASSIEGGSNGYTF.

This chain uses TRBV11-3 with TRBJ2-2; unclear D gene. The V gene lost 5 bases and the J gene lost 2 bases, with 12 bases spanning the gap. The CDR3 runs 15 residues. CDR1 and CDR2 (germline): SGHNT, YENEEA. The CDR3 DNA is TGTGCCAGCAGCCCCAGAGCCGTAAACACCGGGGAGCTGTTTTTT. Translated, it gives CASSPRAVNTGELFF.